This T cell receptor beta chain was identified during a study of tissue T cells after allogeneic stem cell transplantation (dated by TCRdb to 2021 to 2024). Broadly, across the study: TCR beta repertoires were profiled across many tissues obtained from research autopsies of patients with and without GVHD, as well as in mouse models of GVHD. The human arm was conducted as a prospective observational study, and neither blinding nor randomization was performed.

Library generation was performed with the immunoSEQ multiplex PCR assay. Adaptive Biotechnologies performed TCRbeta CDR3 sequencing at survey depth and reported CDR3 sequences, V/J genes, productive frequency, and template counts. Amplification of TCR beta CDR3 regions started from genomic DNA instead of RNA. As for how the authors treated the data: Jensen-Shannon divergence was used to quantify pairwise repertoire overlap between tissues, with a value of 1 meaning complete divergence and a value of 0 meaning identical repertoires. Tissues were grouped by single-linkage agglomerative hierarchical clustering of pairwise JSD values, and the clustering results were shown as dendrograms. GLIPH2 was run on all patient samples with simulation_depth 1000, kmer_min_depth 3, cdr3_length_cutoff 8, keeping groups with more than two unique CDR3s. A standardized tissue-overlap score was calculated by extrapolating Jaccard GLIPH-group overlap across patients to a standard repertoire size of 1000 clones. Associations of diversity with clinical or experimental variables used linear mixed-effect models with tissue fixed effects and individual random effects. TCRdb obtained this table from immuneACCESS and retained in-frame rearrangements with V and J assigned. These tables miss some clones; where compared with another copy, unresolved V genes account for less than half of the shortfall, and the remainder is unexplained. Clonal size and the V and J genes are those of that table, whereas D and trimming came from the DNA. The sample has some 7,000 clones on record, about 45% of them singletons. Around 8% of the sample lies in the top ten.

On this clone itself: This clone's antigen is unknown. Note that gene names and germline sequences for this receptor are mouse ones.

In light of the paper, this sample's time point label describes: mouse harvest day 7 after allogeneic transplant. Each mouse graft, delivered by tail vein injection, combined 10^6 splenic CD5+ T cells with 10^7 T-cell-depleted bone marrow cells. GVHD in mice was modeled with a major MHC-mismatch B6 (H2b) into BALB/c (H2d) model, and tissues were profiled at day 7 or 14. On day 7 or 14 post-transplant, mouse tissues and retro-orbital blood were harvested with separate sterile tools for each animal, and livers were flushed before harvest. Before genomic DNA was isolated with the DNeasy Blood & Tissue Kit, mouse tissues were minced with razor blades in buffered saline. Results and caveats for the whole study, not just this receptor: Within patients, how anatomically similar tissues were was a major factor shaping TCR repertoire composition, regardless of disease or transplant status. Only a few T cell clones appeared in more than one patient, yet motif-based clustering showed tissue-specific repertoire signatures that were shared between patients. Which tissue TCRs were alloreactive or antigen-specific was not determined in the study, and some of the clones might have been host cells that persisted. Sampling depth was acknowledged as a limitation, and the patient cohort was both small and clinically heterogeneous. In both patients and mice, only a limited portion of the TCR repertoire detected in tissues was captured by blood and spleen T cells.

The clonotype originates from a female BALB/c mouse given C57BL/6 T cells with graft-versus-host disease after an allogeneic hematopoietic cell transplant. Sequenced sample: lymph node tissue.

The CDR3 here reads CASSQGGSAETLYF. Partial CDR3 DNA: TGTGCCAGCAGCCAAGGGGGGAGTGCAGAAACGCTGTAT. The V and J segments used are TRBV5 and TRBJ2-3; the D element could tentatively be TRBD1 or TRBD2, as 5 bases agree for each. The read stops 1 residue short of the end of the CDR3; the missing end is completed from the germline J gene. From the cysteine up to the phenylalanine, the CDR3 has a length of 14 residues. Shown are 39 bases from within the CDR3, in frame from base 1. As encoded in the germline V gene (reference sequence), CDR1 is LGHNA while CDR2 is YNLKQL. Between the V and J ends, shortened by 1 base and 0 bases respectively, the junction contains 5 bases.